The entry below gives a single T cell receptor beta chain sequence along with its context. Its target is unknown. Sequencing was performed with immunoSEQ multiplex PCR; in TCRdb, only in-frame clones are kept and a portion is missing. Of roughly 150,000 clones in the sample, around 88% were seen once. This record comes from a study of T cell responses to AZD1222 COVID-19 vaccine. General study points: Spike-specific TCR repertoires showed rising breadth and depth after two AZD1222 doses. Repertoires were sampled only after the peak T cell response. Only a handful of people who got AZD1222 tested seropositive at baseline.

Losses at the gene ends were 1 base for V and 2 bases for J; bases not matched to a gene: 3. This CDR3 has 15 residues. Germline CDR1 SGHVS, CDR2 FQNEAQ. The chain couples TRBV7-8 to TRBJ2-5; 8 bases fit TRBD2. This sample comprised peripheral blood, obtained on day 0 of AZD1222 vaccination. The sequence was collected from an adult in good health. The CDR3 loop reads CASSLEPGGQETQYF. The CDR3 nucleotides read TGTGCCAGCAGCTTAGAGCCGGGGGGGCAAGAGACCCAGTACTTC.